Below, one TCR beta chain is given with its context. A junction end diverges from the germline sequence, so it may reflect a read error. Priming with a constant-region primer yielded TCR beta cDNA from 500 ng total RNA. Investigators got TCR beta libraries out of three nested multiplex PCR rounds, done with slightly modified ARM-PCR. TCRdb re-called the multiplex PCR reads with MiXCR, one entry per CDR3 protein. This sample carries over 250,000 distinct CDR3 sequences, about 50% of them seen once, and the ten largest clones take over 15%. This entry is derived from a study of tumor-infiltrating lymphocytes in primary liver carcinoma. Alongside blood RNA obtained from unsorted whole blood, germline DNA was also extracted. The sequence was obtained from a woman in her twenties or thirties with primary liver carcinoma and hepatitis B virus infection. Sequenced input: peripheral blood.

This CDR3 reads CASSLVGKSDEQYF. The CDR3 DNA follows: TGTGCCAGCAGCTTAGTAGGCAAGTCGGACGAACAGTACTTC. This sequence joins TRBV11-2 and TRBJ2-7, with D hard to call. The CDR3 totals 14 residues. Germline lookup yields CDR1 SGHAT and CDR2 FQNNGV. The full variable domain, rest sourced from reference TRBV11-2 and TRBJ2-7, is EAGVAQSPRYKIIEKRQSVAFWCNPISGHATLYWYQQILGQGPKLLIQFQNNGVVDDSQLPKDRFSAERLKGVDSTLKIQPAKLEDSAVYLCASSLVGKSDEQYFGPGTRLTVT.